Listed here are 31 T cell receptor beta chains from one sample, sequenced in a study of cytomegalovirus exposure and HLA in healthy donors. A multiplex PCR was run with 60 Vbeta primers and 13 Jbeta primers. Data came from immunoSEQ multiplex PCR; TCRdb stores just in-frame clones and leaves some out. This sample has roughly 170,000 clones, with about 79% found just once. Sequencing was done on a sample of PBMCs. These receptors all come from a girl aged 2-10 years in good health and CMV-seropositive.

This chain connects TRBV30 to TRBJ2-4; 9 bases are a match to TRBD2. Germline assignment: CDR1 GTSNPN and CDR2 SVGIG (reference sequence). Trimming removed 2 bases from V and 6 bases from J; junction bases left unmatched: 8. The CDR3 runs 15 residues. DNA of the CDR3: TGTGCCTGGAGTCATGGGACTAGCCAAACAAACATTCAGTACTTC. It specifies CAWSHGTSQTNIQYF.

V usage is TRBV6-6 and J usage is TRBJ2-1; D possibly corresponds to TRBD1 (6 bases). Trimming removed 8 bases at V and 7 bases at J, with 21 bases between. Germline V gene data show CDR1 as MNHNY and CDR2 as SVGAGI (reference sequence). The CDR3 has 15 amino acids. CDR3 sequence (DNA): TGTGCCAGCGGGGACCGGGACACAAGTTCTAATGAGCAGTTCTTC. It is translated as CASGDRDTSSNEQFF.

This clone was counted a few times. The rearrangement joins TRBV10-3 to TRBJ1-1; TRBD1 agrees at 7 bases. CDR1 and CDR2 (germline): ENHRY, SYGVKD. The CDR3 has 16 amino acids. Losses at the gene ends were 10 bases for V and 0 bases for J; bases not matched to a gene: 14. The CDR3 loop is CASCAVGQNMNTEAFF. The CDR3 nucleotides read TGTGCCAGCTGCGCCGTGGGACAGAACATGAACACTGAAGCTTTCTTT.

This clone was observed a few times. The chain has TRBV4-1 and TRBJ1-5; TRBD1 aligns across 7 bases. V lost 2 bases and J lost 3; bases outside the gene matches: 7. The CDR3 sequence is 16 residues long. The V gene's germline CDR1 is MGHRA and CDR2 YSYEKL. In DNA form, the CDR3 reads TGCGCCAGCAGCCAAAACCCGACAGGGAACAATCAGCCCCAGCATTTT. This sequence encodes CASSQNPTGNNQPQHF.

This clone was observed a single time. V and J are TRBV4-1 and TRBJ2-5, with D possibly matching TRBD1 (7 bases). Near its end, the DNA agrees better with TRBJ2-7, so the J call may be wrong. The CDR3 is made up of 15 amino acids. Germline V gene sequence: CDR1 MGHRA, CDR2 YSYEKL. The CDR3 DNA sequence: TGCGCCAGCAGCCAAGAAGGAGGGGGCAACTACGAGCAGTACTTC. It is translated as CASSQEGGGNYEQYF.

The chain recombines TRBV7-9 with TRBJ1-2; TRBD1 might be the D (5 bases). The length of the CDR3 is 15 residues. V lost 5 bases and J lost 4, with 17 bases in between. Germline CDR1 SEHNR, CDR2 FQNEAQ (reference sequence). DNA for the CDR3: TGTGCCAGCAGCCCCGACGGGGGGGGGACCTATGGCTACACCTTC. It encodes CASSPDGGGTYGYTF.

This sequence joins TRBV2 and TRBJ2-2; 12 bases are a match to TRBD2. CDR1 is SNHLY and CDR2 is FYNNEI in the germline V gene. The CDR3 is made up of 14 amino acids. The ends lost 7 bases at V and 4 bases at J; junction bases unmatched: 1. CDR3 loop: CASKTSGGTGELFF. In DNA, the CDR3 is TGTGCCAGCAAGACTAGCGGGGGCACCGGGGAGCTGTTTTTT.

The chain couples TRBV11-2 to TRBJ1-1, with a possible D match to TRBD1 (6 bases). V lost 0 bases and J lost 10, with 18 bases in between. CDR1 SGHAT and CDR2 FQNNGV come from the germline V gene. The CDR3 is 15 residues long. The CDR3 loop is CASSLDYTGPGGAFF. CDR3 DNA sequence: TGTGCCAGCAGCTTAGATTACACAGGGCCGGGAGGAGCTTTCTTT.

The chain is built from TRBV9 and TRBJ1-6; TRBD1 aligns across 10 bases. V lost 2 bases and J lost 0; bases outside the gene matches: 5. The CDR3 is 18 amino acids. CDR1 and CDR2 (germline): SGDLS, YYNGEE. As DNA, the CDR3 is TGTGCCAGCAGCGTGGACGGACAGGGGGACTCCTATAATTCACCCCTCCACTTT. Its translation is CASSVDGQGDSYNSPLHF.

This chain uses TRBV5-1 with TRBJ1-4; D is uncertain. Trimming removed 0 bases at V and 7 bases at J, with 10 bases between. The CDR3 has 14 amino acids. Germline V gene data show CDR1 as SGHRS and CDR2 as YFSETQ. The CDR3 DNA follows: TGCGCCAGCAGCTTGGCCGGGGATAGTGAAAAACTGTTTTTT. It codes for CASSLAGDSEKLFF. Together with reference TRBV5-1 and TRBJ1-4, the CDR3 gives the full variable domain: KAGVTQTPRYLIKTRGQQVTLSCSPISGHRSVSWYQQTPGQGLQFLFEYFSETQRNKGNFPGRFSGRQFSNSRSEMNVSTLELGDSALYLCASSLAGDSEKLFFGSGTQLSVL.

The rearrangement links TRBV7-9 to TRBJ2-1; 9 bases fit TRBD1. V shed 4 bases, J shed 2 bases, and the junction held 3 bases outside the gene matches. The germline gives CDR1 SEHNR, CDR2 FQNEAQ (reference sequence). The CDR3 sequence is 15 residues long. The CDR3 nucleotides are TGTGCCAGCAGCTACGGGACAGGGACCTACAATGAGCAGTTCTTC. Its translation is CASSYGTGTYNEQFF.

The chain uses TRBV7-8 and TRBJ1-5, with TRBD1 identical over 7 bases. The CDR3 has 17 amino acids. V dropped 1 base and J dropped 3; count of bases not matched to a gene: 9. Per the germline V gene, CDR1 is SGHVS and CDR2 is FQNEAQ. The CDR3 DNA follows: TGTGCCAGCAGCTTAGTCGTTCGGACAGGACTCAATCAGCCCCAGCATTTT. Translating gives CASSLVVRTGLNQPQHF.

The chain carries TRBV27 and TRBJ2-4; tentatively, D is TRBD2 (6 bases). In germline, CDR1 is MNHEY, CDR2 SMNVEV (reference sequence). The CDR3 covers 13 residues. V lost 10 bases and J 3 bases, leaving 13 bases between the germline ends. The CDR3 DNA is TGTGCCACCTTCGACGGGGGCAAAAACATTCAGTACTTC. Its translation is CATFDGGKNIQYF.

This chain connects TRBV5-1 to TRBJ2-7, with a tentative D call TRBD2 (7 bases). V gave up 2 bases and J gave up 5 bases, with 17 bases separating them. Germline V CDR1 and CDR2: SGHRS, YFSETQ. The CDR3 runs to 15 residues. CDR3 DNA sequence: TGCGCCAGCAGCTTAGAAGGGGGGGGTTTCGACGAGCAGTACTTC. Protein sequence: CASSLEGGGFDEQYF.

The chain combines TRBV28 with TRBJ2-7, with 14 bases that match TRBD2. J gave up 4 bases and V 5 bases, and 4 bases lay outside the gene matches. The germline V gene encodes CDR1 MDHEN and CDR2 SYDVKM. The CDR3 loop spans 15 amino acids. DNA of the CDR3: TGTGCCAGCAGTCCGGGGACTAGCGGGAGTTACGAGCAGTACTTC. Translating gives CASSPGTSGSYEQYF.

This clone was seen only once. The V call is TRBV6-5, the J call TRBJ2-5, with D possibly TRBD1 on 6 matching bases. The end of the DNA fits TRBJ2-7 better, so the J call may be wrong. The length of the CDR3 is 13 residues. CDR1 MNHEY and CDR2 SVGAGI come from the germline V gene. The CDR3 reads CASSQGRGGEQYF. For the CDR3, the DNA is TGTGCCAGCAGTCAGGGTAGAGGGGGCGAGCAGTACTTC.

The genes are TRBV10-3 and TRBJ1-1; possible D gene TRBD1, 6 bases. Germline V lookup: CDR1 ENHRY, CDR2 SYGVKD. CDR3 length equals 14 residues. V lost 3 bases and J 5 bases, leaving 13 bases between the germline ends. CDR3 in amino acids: CAISDNRDMTEAFF. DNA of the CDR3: TGTGCCATCAGTGATAACAGGGATATGACTGAAGCTTTCTTT.

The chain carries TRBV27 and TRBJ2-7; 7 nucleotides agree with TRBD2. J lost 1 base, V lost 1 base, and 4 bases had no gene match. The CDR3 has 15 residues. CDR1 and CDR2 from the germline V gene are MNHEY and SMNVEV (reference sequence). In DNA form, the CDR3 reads TGTGCCAGCAGTTTATGGGAGGGTGAGTCCTACGAGCAGTACTTC. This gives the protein CASSLWEGESYEQYF.

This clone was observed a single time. The CDR3 here is CASNGLAGGLSTDTQYF. The CDR3 DNA is TGTGCCAGCAACGGACTAGCGGGGGGGCTCAGCACAGATACGCAGTATTTT. J is TRBJ2-3 and V is TRBV5-6; 15 bases align to TRBD2. V shed 6 bases and J 0 bases; nucleotides not matched to a gene: 5. The length of the CDR3 is 17 residues. Germline CDR1 SGHDT, CDR2 YYEEEE.

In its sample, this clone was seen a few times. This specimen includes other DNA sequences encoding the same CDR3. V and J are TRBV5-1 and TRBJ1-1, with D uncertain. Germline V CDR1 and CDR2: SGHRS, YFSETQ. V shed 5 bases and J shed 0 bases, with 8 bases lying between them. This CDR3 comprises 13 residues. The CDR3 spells CASSLQMNTEAFF. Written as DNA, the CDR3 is TGCGCCAGCAGTCTCCAGATGAACACTGAAGCTTTCTTT.

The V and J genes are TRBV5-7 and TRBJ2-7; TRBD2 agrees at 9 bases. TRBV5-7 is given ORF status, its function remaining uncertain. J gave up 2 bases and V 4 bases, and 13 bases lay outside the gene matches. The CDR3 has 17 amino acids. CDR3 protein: CASSRPRSGRTPYEQYF. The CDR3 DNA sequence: TGTGCCAGCAGCAGACCACGGAGCGGGAGGACCCCCTACGAGCAGTACTTC.

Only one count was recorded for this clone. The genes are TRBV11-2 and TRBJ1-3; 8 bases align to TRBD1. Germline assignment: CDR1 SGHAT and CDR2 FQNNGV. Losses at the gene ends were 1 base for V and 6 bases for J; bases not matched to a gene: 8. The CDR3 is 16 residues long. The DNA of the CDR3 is TGTGCCAGCAGCTTAGGTTTTACAGGGGGTGAAAACACCATATATTTT. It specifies CASSLGFTGGENTIYF.

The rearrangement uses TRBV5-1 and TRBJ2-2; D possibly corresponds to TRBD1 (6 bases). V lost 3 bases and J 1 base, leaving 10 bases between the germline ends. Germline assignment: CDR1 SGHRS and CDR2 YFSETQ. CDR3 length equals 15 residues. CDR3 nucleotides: TGCGCCAGCAGCTCCCAACAGGGGAACACCGGGGAGCTGTTTTTT. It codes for CASSSQQGNTGELFF.

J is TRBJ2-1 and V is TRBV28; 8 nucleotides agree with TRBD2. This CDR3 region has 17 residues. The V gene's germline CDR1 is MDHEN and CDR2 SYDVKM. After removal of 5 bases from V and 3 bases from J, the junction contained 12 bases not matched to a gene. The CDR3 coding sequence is TGTGCCAGCAGTCCCCAAGTCCGGGAGGGCCTCTACAATGAGCAGTTCTTC. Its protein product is CASSPQVREGLYNEQFF.

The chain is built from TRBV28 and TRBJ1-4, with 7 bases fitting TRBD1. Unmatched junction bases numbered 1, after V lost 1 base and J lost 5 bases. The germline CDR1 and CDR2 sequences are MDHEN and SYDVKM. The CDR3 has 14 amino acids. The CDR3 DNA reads TGTGCCAGCAGTTTATCAGGGGGGAATGAAAAACTGTTTTTT. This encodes CASSLSGGNEKLFF.

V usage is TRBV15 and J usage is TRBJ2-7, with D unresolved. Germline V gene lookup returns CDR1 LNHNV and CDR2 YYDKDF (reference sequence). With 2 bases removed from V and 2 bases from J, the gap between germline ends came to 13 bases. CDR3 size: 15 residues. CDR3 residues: CATSRHSRTAYEQYF. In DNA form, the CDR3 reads TGTGCCACCAGCAGACATTCTAGAACCGCCTACGAGCAGTACTTC.

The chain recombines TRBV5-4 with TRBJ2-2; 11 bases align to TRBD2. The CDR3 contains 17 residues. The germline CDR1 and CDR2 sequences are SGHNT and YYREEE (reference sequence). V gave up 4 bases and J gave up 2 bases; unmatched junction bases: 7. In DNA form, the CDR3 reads TGTGCCAGCAGCCAAGGTGGGACTAGCGGTAACACCGGGGAGCTGTTTTTT. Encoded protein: CASSQGGTSGNTGELFF.

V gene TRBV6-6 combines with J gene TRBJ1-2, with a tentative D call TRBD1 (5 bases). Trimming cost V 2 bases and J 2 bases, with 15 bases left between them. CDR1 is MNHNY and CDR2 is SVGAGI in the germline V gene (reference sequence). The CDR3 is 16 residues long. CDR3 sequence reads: CASSYPGRGENYGYTF. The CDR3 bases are TGTGCCAGCAGTTACCCGGGGCGGGGGGAGAACTATGGCTACACCTTC.

CDR3: CASRSTGGFRETQYF. The CDR3, as DNA: TGTGCCAGCCGGTCGACAGGGGGCTTTCGCGAGACCCAGTACTTC. The chain joins TRBV27 to TRBJ2-5; 10 positions agree with TRBD1. Germline values: CDR1 MNHEY, CDR2 SMNVEV (reference sequence). V lost 8 bases to trimming and J lost 5 bases; unmatched junction nucleotides: 11. This CDR3 region has 15 residues.

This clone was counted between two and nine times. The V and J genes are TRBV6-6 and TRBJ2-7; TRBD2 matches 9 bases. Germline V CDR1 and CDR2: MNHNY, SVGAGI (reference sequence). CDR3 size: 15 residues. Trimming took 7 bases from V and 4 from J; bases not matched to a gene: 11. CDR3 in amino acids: CASNTRSGSFYEQYF. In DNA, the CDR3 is TGTGCCAGCAATACTCGTAGCGGGAGTTTTTACGAGCAGTACTTC.

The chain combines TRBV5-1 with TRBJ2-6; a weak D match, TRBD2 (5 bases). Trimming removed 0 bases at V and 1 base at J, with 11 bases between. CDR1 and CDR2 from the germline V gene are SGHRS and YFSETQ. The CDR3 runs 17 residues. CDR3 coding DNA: TGCGCCAGCAGCTTGGTACGGGGTAATTCTGGGGCCAACGTCCTGACTTTC. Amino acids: CASSLVRGNSGANVLTF.